Each of the 6 T cell receptor beta chains below was sequenced from the same sample in a study of beta chain features in type 1 diabetes. cDNA synthesis used the whole RNA isolate, giving expressed TCRB sequences. The method was immunoSEQ multiplex PCR; TCRdb's version includes in-frame clones alone and lacks a portion of them. The sample lists roughly 310,000 clones, roughly 9.6% occurring once. The sequenced sample was naive CD4+ T cells from blood. The receptors were sampled from a woman aged 25 to 39 in good health.

V gene TRBV5-1 combines with J gene TRBJ2-7; tentative D call: TRBD2 (6 bases). With 4 bases removed from V and 0 bases from J, the gap between germline ends came to 14 bases. Germline V CDR1 and CDR2: SGHRS, YFSETQ. The CDR3 runs 15 residues. The CDR3 coding sequence is TGCGCCAGCAGCGACCCGGGACTCTACTCCTACGAGCAGTACTTC. Its protein product is CASSDPGLYSYEQYF.

This chain links TRBV2 with TRBJ2-5; TRBD2 agrees at 10 bases. V dropped 3 bases and J dropped 7; count of bases not matched to a gene: 8. The CDR3 extends over 15 amino acids. CDR1 SNHLY and CDR2 FYNNEI come from the germline V gene. The CDR3 loop reads CASSEASGSFGTQYF. DNA for the CDR3: TGTGCCAGCAGTGAGGCTAGCGGGAGTTTTGGGACCCAGTACTTC.

The rearrangement uses TRBV5-5 and TRBJ1-1; D is uncertain. Trimming cost V 0 bases and J 5 bases, with 11 bases left between them. The CDR3 runs 14 residues. In germline, CDR1 is SGHKS, CDR2 YYEKEE (reference sequence). Written as DNA, the CDR3 is TGTGCCAGCAGCTTGGGCGCGGCGTTGACTGAAGCTTTCTTT. Its protein is CASSLGAALTEAFF.

This clone was counted only a few times. V gene TRBV4-2 combines with J gene TRBJ2-2; possibly TRBD1 for D (6 bases). CDR3 length: 14 residues. Per the germline V gene, CDR1 is LGHNA and CDR2 is YNFKEQ. Trimming pared 6 bases from V and 1 base from J, leaving 9 bases between. The CDR3 reads CASSPDRNTGELFF. The DNA of the CDR3 is TGTGCCAGCAGTCCGGACAGGAACACCGGGGAGCTGTTTTTT.

This clone has more than one count but fewer than ten. CDR3 DNA: TGTGCCAGCAGCGTTACAGATAGCAATCAGCCCCAGCATTTT. Translation gives CASSVTDSNQPQHF. The chain carries TRBV9 and TRBJ1-5; D is uncertain. The CDR3 covers 14 residues. Germline CDR1 and CDR2: SGDLS and YYNGEE. Trimming stripped 2 bases from V and 0 bases from J, with 6 bases between.

This sequence joins TRBV5-4 and TRBJ1-2; no definite D call. The V gene lost 0 bases and the J gene lost 4 bases, with 13 bases spanning the gap. This CDR3 contains 15 residues. Germline CDR1 SGHNT, CDR2 YYREEE (reference sequence). The CDR3 DNA reads as TGTGCCAGCAGCTTGGCCCACCAGACAATCTATGGCTACACCTTC. This encodes CASSLAHQTIYGYTF.